This TCR beta chain is from a study of blood T cell repertoires in COVID-19. Background on the study: Both acute and convalescent COVID-19 samples were obtained from the United States, Italy and Spain.

TCRdb's table, derived via immunoSEQ multiplex PCR, lists solely in-frame clones and lacks some. In the table there are around 370,000 clones, approximately 91% of which are singletons. This CDR3 is 13 amino acids long. CDR1 and CDR2 from the germline V gene are SGHDN and FVKESK. Deletions cut 4 bases from V and 0 bases from J, with 6 bases between. The chain couples TRBV14 to TRBJ1-2; D is unclear. This clonotype was obtained from a woman aged 70 to 79 with COVID-19, enrolled during active disease. The sample was peripheral blood. Here the CDR3 DNA reads TGTGCCAGCAGCCTCACACCTAACTATGGCTACACCTTC. It is translated as CASSLTPNYGYTF.